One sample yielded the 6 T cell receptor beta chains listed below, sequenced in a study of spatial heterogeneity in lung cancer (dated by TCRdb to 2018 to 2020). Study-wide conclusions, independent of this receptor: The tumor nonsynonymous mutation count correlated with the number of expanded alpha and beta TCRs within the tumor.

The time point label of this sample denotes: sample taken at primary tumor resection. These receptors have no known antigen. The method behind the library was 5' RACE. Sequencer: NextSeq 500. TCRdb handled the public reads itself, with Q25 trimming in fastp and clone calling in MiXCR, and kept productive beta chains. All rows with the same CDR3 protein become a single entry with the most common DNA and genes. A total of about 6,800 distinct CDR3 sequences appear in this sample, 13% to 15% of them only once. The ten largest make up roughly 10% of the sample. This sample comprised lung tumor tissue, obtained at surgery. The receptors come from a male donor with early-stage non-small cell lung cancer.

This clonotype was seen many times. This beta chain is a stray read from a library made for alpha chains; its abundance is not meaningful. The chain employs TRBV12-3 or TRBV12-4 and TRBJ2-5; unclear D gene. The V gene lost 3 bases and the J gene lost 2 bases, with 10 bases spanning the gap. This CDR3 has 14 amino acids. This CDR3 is CASSLRTGQETQYF. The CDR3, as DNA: TGTGCCAGCAGTTTGAGGACCGGACAAGAGACCCAGTACTTC.

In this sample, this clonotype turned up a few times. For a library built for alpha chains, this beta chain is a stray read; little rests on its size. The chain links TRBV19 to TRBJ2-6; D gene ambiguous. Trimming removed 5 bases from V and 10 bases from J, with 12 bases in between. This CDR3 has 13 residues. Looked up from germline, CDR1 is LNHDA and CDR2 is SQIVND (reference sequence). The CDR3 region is CASSVPRPNVLTF. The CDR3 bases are TGTGCCAGTAGTGTCCCGAGGCCGAACGTCCTGACTTTC.

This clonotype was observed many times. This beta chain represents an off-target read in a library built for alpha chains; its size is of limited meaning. CDR3: CASRVGNNQPQHF. CDR3 nucleotides: TGTGCCAGCAGGGTCGGGAATAATCAGCCCCAGCATTTT. This chain joins TRBV12-3 or TRBV12-4 and TRBJ1-5; D is ambiguous. This CDR3 comprises 13 residues. Trimming shortened V by 6 bases and J by 4 bases, and 10 bases separated the two germline ends.

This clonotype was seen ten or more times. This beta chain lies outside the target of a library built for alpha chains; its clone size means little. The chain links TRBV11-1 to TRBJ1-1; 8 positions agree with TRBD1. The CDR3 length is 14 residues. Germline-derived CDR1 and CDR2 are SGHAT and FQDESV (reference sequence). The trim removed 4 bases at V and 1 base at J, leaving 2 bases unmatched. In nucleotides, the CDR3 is TGTGCCAGCAGCTCCGGACAGGGGAACACTGAAGCTTTCTTT. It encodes CASSSGQGNTEAFF.

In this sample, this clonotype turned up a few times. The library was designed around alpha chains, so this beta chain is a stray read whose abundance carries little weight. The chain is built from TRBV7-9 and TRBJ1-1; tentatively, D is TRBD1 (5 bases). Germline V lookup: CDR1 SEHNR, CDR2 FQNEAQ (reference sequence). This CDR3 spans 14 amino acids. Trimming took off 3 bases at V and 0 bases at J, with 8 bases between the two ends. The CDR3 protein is CASSFRGLNTEAFF. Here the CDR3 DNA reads TGTGCCAGCAGCTTTAGGGGTCTGAACACTGAAGCTTTCTTT.

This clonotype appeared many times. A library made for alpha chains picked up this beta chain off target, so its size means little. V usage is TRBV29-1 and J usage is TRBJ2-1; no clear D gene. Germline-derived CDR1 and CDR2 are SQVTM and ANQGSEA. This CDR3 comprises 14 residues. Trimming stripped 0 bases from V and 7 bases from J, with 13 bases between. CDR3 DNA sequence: TGCAGCGTTGAAGACCTGACCCCTCTAAATGAGCAGTTCTTC. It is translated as CSVEDLTPLNEQFF.